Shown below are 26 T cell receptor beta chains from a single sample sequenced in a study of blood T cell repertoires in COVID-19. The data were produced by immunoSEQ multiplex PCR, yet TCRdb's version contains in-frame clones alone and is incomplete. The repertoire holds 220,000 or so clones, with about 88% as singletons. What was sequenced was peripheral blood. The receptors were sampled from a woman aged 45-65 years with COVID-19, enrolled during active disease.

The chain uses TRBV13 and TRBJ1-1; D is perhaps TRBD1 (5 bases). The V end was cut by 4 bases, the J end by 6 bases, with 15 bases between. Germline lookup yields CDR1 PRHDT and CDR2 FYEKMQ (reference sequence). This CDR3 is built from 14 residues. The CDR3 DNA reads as TGTGCCAGCAGCTCCCCCTTTAGGGGATCTGAAGCTTTCTTT. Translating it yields CASSSPFRGSEAFF.

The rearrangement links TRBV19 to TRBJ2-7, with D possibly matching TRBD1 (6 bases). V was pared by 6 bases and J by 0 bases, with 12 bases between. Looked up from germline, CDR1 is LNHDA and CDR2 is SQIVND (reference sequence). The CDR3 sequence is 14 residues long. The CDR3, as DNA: TGTGCCAGTAGCGTAGGGGGTCCCTCCTACGAGCAGTACTTC. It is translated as CASSVGGPSYEQYF.

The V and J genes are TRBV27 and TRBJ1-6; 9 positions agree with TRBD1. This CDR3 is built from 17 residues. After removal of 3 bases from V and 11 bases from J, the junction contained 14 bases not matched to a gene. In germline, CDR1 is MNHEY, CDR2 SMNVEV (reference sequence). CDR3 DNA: TGTGCCAGCAGTTTCCATCCGACCGGGACAGGGTCGACACCCCTCCACTTT. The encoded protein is CASSFHPTGTGSTPLHF.

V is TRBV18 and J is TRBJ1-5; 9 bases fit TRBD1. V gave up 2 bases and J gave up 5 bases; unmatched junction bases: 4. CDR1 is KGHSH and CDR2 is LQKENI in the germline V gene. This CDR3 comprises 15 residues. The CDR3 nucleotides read TGTGCCAGCTCACCAGGACAGGGGAGGCATCAGCCCCAGCATTTT. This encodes CASSPGQGRHQPQHF. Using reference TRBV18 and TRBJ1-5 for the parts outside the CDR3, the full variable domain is NAGVMQNPRHLVRRRGQEARLRCSPMKGHSHVYWYRQLPEEGLKFMVYLQKENIIDESGMPKERFSAEFPKEGPSILRIQQVVRGDSAAYFCASSPGQGRHQPQHFGDGTRLSIL.

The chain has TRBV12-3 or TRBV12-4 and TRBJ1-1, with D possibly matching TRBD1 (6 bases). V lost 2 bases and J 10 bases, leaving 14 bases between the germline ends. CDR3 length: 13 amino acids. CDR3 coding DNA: TGTGCCAGCAGTTTAAGGCAGGGGACGGTAGCTTTCTTT. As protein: CASSLRQGTVAFF.

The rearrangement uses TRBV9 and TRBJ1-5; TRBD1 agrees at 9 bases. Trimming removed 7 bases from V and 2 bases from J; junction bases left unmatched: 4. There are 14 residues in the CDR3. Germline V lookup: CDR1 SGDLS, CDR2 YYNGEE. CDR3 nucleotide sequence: TGTGCCAGCGGGACAGGGACAGGCAATCAGCCCCAGCATTTT. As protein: CASGTGTGNQPQHF.

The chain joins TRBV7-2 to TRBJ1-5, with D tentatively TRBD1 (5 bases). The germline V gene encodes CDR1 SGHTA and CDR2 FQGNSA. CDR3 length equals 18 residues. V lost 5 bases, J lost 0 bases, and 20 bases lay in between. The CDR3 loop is CASSPRGEGQPSNQPQHF. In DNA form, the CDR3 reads TGTGCCAGCAGCCCCCGGGGGGAGGGGCAACCTAGCAATCAGCCCCAGCATTTT.

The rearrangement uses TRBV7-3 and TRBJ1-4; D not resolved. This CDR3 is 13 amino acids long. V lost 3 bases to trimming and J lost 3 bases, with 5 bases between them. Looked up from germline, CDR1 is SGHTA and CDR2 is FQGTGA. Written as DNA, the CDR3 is TGTGCCAGCAGCTTTTTAGCTAATGAAAAACTGTTTTTT. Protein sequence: CASSFLANEKLFF. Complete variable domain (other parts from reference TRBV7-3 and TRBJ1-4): GAGVSQTPSNKVTEKGKYVELRCDPISGHTALYWYRQSLGQGPEFLIYFQGTGAADDSGLPNDRFFAVRPEGSVSTLKIQRTERGDSAVYLCASSFLANEKLFFGSGTQLSVL.

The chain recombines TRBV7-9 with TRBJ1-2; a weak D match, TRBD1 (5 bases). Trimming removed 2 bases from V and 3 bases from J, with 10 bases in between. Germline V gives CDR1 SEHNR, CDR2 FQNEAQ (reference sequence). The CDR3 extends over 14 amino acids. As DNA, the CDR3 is TGTGCCAGCAGCTTAATCGGGGGTTACTATGGCTACACCTTC. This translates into CASSLIGGYYGYTF.

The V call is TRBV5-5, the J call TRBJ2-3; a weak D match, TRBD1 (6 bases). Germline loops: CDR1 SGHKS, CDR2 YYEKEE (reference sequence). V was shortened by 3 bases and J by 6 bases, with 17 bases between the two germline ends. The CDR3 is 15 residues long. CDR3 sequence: CASSSSMGAGDTQYF. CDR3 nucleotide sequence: TGTGCCAGCAGCTCCAGTATGGGGGCAGGGGATACGCAGTATTTT.

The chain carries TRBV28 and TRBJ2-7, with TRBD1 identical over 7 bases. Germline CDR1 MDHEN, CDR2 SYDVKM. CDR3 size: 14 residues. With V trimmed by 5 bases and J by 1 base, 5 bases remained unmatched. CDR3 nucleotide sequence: TGTGCCAGCAGTCCCTGGGACAGATCCTACGAGCAGTACTTC. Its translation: CASSPWDRSYEQYF.

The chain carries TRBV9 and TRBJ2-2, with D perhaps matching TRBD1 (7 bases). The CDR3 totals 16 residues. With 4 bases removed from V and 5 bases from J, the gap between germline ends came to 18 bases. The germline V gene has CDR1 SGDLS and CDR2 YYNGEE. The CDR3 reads CASSSGGRLNTGELFF. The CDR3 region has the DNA TGTGCCAGCAGCTCAGGGGGGCGGCTCAATACCGGGGAGCTGTTTTTT. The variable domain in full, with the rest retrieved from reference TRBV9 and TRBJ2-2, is DSGVTQTPKHLITATGQRVTLRCSPRSGDLSVYWYQQSLDQGLQFLIQYYNGEERAKGNILERFSAQQFPDLHSELNLSSLELGDSALYFCASSSGGRLNTGELFFGEGSRLTVL.

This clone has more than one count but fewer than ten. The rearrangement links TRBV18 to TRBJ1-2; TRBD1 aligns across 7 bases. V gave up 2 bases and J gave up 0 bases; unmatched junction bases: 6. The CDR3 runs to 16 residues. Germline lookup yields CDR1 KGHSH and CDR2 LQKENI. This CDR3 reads CASSPIRDRSNYGYTF. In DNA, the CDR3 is TGTGCCAGCTCACCAATTCGGGACAGATCTAACTATGGCTACACCTTC.

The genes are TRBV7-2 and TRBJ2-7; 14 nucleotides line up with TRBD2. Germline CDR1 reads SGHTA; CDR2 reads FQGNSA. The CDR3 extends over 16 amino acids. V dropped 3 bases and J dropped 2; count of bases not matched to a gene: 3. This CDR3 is CASSFRTSGGPYEQYV. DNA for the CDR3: TGTGCCAGCAGCTTCCGGACTAGCGGGGGGCCCTACGAGCAGTACGTC.

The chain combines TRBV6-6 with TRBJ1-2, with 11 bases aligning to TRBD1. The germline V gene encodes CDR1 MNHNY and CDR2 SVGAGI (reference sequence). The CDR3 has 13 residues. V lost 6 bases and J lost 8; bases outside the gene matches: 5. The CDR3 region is CASRRDRGEGYTF. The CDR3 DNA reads TGTGCCAGCAGGCGGGACAGGGGGGAAGGCTACACCTTC.

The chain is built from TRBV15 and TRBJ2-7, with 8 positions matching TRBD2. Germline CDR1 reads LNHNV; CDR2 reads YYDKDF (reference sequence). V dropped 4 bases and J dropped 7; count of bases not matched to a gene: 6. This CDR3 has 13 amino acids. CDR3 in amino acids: CATSTGLADEQYF. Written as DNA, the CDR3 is TGTGCCACCAGCACTGGACTAGCAGATGAGCAGTACTTC.

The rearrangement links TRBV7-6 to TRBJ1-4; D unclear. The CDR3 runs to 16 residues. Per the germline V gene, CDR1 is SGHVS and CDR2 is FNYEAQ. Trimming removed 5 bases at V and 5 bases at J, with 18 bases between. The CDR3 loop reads CASSPLERALNEKLFF. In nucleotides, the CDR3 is TGTGCCAGCAGCCCCCTTGAGAGAGCGCTCAATGAAAAACTGTTTTTT.

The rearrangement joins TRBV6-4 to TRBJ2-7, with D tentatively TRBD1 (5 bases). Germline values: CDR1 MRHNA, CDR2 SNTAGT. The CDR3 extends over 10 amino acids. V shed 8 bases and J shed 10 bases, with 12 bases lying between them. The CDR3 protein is CASPTREQYV. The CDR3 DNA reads TGTGCCAGCCCTACCAGGGAACAGTACGTC.

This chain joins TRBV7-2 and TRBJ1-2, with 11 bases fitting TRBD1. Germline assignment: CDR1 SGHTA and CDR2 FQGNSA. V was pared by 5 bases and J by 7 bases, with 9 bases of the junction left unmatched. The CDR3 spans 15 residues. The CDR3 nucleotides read TGTGCCAGCAGCCCCCGGGACAGGGGGTGGGGTGGCTACACCTTC. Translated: CASSPRDRGWGGYTF.

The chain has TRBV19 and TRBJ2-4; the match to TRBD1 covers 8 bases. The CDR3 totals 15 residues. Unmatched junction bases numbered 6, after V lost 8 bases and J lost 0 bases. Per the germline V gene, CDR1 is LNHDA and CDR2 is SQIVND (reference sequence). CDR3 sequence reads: CASEDRGLAKNIQYF. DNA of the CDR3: TGTGCCAGTGAAGACAGGGGTCTAGCCAAAAACATTCAGTACTTC.

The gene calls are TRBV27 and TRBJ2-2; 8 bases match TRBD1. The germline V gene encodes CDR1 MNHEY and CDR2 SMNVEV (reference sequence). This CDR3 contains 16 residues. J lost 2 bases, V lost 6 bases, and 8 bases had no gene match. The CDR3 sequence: CASRVGQGANTGELFF. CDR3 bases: TGTGCCAGCAGAGTTGGACAGGGCGCCAACACCGGGGAGCTGTTTTTT.

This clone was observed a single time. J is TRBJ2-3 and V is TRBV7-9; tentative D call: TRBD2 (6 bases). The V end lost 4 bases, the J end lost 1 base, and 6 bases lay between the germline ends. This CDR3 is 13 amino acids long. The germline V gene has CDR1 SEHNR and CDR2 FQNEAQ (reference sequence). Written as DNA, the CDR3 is TGTGCCAGCAGCTCTAGCGGCACAGATACGCAGTATTTT. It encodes CASSSSGTDTQYF.

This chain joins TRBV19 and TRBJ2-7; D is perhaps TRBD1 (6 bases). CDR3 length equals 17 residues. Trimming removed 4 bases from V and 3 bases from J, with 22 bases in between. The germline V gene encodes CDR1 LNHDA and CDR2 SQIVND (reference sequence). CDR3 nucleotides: TGTGCCAGTAGTAGGTCAGGGGCTGGCCGCAGGTTCTACGAGCAGTACTTC. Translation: CASSRSGAGRRFYEQYF.

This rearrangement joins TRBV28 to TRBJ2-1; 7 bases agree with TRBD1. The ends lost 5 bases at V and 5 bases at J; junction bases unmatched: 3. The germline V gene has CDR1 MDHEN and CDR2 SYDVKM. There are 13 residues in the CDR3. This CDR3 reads CASSRDSDNEQFF. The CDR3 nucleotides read TGTGCCAGCAGTAGGGACAGTGACAATGAGCAGTTCTTC.

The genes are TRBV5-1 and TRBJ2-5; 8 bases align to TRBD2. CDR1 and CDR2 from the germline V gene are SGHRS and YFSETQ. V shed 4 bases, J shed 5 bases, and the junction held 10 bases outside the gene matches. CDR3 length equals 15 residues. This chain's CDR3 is CASSTSGGPGETQYF. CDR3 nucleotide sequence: TGCGCCAGCAGCACTTCGGGGGGGCCGGGGGAGACCCAGTACTTC.

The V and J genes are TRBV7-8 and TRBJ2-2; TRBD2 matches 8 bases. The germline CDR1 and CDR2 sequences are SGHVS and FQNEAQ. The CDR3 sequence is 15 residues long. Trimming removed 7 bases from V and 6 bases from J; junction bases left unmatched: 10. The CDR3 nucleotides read TGTGCCAGCATCGTCCTAGCCGGGAGGGCCGGGGAGCTGTTTTTT. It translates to CASIVLAGRAGELFF.